The present T cell receptor (beta chain) was sequenced within a study of identical twins. Germline V gene data show CDR1 as SGHRS and CDR2 as YFSETQ. The CDR3 sequence is 15 residues long. With 2 bases removed from V and 4 bases from J, the gap between germline ends came to 13 bases. Every donor was a healthy Caucasian. One entry per CDR3 protein, called by TCRdb with MiXCR from the 5' RACE reads. The data contain 1.5 million or so distinct CDR3 sequences, around 29% of them singletons. The sequence was obtained from a newborn girl in good health. Sequences were obtained from cord blood. This chain connects TRBV5-1 to TRBJ2-4; perhaps TRBD2 as D (6 bases). CDR3 DNA sequence: TGCGCCAGCAGCTTCGGCGGGGAGGCTAAAAACATTCAGTACTTC. Its translation is CASSFGGEAKNIQYF.